The 2 T cell receptor beta chains given below trace back to one sample, sequenced in a study of blood T cell repertoires in COVID-19. The repertoire was sequenced with immunoSEQ multiplex PCR; TCRdb's copy has only in-frame clones and lacks some. The data show around 500,000 clones, around 89% seen once. Sequencing used PBMCs or T cells enriched from blood (not recorded which). These receptor sequences come from a woman in her thirties or forties who had recovered from COVID-19.

The J gene is TRBJ2-3, the V gene TRBV19, with TRBD1 matching 9 bases. The V gene end was trimmed by 3 bases and the J gene end by 4 bases; junction bases not matched to a gene: 5. This CDR3 comprises 15 residues. Germline CDR1 reads LNHDA; CDR2 reads SQIVND (reference sequence). As DNA, the CDR3 is TGTGCCAGTAGTATCGGACAGGGGATTTCAGATACGCAGTATTTT. Amino acids: CASSIGQGISDTQYF.

The chain joins TRBV11-3 to TRBJ2-1; weak D call: TRBD2 (5 bases). Germline values: CDR1 SGHNT, CDR2 YENEEA. The CDR3 runs to 14 residues. The V end lost 5 bases, the J end lost 5 bases, and 13 bases lay between the germline ends. The CDR3 DNA sequence: TGTGCCAGCAGCCGCGGACTCGCCGACAATGAGCAGTTCTTC. Translated: CASSRGLADNEQFF.